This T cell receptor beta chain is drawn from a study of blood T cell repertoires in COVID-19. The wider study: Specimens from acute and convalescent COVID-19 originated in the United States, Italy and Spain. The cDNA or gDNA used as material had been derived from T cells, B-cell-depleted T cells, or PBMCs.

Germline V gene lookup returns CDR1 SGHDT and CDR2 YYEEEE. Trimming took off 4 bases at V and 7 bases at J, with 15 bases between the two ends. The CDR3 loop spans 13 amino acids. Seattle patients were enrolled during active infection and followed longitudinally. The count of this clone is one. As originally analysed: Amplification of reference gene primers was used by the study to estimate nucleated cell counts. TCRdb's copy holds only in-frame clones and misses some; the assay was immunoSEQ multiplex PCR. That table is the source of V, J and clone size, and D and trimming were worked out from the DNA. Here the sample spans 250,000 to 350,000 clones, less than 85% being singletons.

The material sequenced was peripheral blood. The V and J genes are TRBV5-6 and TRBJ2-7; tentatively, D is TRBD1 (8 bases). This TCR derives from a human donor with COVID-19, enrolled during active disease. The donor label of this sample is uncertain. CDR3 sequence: CASSLYRGGEQYF. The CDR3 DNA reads TGTGCCAGCAGCCTGTACAGGGGGGGAGAGCAGTACTTC.